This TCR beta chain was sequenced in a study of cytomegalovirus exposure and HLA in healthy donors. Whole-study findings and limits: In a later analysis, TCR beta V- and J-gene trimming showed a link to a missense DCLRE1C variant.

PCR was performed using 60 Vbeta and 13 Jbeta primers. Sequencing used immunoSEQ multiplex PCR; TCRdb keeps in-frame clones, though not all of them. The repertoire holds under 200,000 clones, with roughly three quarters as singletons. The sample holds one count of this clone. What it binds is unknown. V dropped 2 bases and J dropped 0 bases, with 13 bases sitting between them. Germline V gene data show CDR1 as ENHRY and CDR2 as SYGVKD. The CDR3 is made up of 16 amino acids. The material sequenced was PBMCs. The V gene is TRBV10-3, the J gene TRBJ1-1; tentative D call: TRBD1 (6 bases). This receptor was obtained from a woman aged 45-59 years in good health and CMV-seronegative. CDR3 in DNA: TGTGCCATCAGTGAGGCCTCCCCAGGGGTGAACACTGAAGCTTTCTTT. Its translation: CAISEASPGVNTEAFF.